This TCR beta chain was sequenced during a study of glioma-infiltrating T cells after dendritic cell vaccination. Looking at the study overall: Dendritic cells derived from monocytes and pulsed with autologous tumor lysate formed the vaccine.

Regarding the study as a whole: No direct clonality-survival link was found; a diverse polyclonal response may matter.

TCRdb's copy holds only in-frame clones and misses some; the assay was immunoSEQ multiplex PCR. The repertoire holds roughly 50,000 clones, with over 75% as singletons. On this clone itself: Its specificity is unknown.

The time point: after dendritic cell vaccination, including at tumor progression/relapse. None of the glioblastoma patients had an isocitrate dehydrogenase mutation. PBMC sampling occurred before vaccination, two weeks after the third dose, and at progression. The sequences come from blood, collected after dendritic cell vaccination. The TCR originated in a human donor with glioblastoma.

CDR3 amino acids: CASSFIGQGASEQFF. The CDR3 DNA reads as TGTGCCAGCAGCTTCATTGGACAGGGGGCTAGTGAGCAGTTCTTC. This rearrangement joins TRBV5-4 to TRBJ2-1; 11 nucleotides line up with TRBD1. Germline loops: CDR1 SGHNT, CDR2 YYREEE (reference sequence). The V gene end was trimmed by 2 bases and the J gene end by 9 bases; junction bases not matched to a gene: 7. CDR3 length: 15 residues.